This T cell receptor beta chain was sequenced during a study of CXCR3-negative and CXCR3-positive naive CD8 T cells (dated by TCRdb to between 2019 and 2020). Notes on the research overall: In total, some 130 million TRB reads were obtained, corresponding to roughly 1.5 +/- 0.3 million reads per library. Diversity and physicochemical repertoire analyses covered some eleven donors pooled from two independent experiments. For the TRBV-TRBJ cluster analysis, the naive subsets came from 5 donors, while the memory cells came from 3 donors. Study-wide findings and limitations: TRB CDR3s from CXCR3-positive naive cells showed higher hydrophobicity (lower Kidera factor 4), lower energy, and higher strength and volume indices than CXCR3-negative naive cells. Naive CXCR3-negative and CXCR3-positive cells from the same donor showed similar TRBV-TRBJ usage, whereas memory cells showed distinct patterns. CXCR3 expression partially decreased after cryopreservation, so most assays used freshly isolated PBMCs. Both naive subsets had comparably high repertoire diversity, while memory CD8+ T cells had much lower repertoire diversity. Because surface CD5, which is linked to self-reactivity in mice, was comparable between the naive subsets, TCR interaction strength was also inferred from TRB CDR3 physicochemical properties.

Each CD8+ T cell subset was flow-sorted in triplicate, with some 300,000 cells per subset placed directly into RLT lysis buffer. To keep memory contaminants out, a stringent definition of naive CD8+ T cells was applied: CD45RO-CCR7+CD27+CD95-. Peripheral blood mononuclear cells were isolated from buffy coats by standard density gradient centrifugation. A FACSAria III was used to flow-sort naive CD8+ T cells into CXCR3-negative and CXCR3-positive populations. An RNeasy Mini Kit was used to extract total RNA from the sorted cells. To note about this clonotype: The target of this receptor is not known.

CDR1 and CDR2 are drawn from the germline V gene: SGDLS, YYNGEE. The CDR3, cysteine through phenylalanine, is 17 amino acids long. The record lacks a DNA sequence. Sequencer: NextSeq 550. The Human TCR Profiling Kit (MiLaboratory) was used to prepare UMI-labeled 5' RACE TRB cDNA libraries. The full amount of extracted RNA was used for cDNA synthesis, and the full amount of resulting cDNA was used for PCR amplification. The libraries were made side by side, with each library going through the same number of PCR cycles. The paper's data handling went like this. With a requirement of at least two reads per UMI, MIGEC and MiXCR extracted about 50,000 +/- 10,000 unique UMI-labeled TRB cDNA molecules per library. An average of 40,000 +/- 10,000 functional in-frame TRB CDR3 nucleotide clonotypes without stop codons was found per library. After downsampling to 5000 UMI-labeled TRB molecules per sample, diversity metrics, including normalized Shannon-Wiener and Chao1, were computed in VDJtools. VDJtools computed clonotype-size-weighted physicochemical properties of the central five CDR3 residues: interaction energy, strength, volume and Kidera factor 4. TCRdb reprocessed the raw reads; every CDR3 protein sequence is a single record, and DNA is not supplied. TCRdb, not the original authors, processed these V and J calls. The sample table records roughly 26,000 distinct CDR3 sequences. The ten largest clones represent approximately 3% of the sample.

Recombination linked TRBV9 to TRBJ2-2; TCRdb calls TRBD2, which cannot be checked without DNA. The sample comprised naive CXCR3- CD8+ T cells from blood. What this sample's cell subset or site label stands for: CD45RO-CCR7+CD27+CD95- naive CD8+ T cells lacking CXCR3 (TNR3-). The source of this sequence is a human donor in good health. Some clones in this sample may be carry-over from other donors' samples. CDR3 loop: CASSGISGEANTGELFF. Where the CDR3 stops, the reference TRBV9 and TRBJ2-2 genes take over; the full variable domain is DSGVTQTPKHLITATGQRVTLRCSPRSGDLSVYWYQQSLDQGLQFLIQYYNGEERAKGNILERFSAQQFPDLHSELNLSSLELGDSALYFCASSGISGEANTGELFFGEGSRLTVL.